This T cell receptor beta chain appears in the sequencing data of a study of blood T cells in healthy people across ages. Total RNA amounts of at least 5 micrograms were extracted per sample. A second PCR of roughly 7 to 11 cycles used a sample-barcoded 5' primer and a J-beta primer mix. All samples gave at least 2.5 million CDR3-containing paired-end reads. TCRdb re-derived calls from the 5' RACE reads in MiXCR, one entry per CDR3 protein. The sample has over 600,000 distinct CDR3 sequences; 20% to 25% are singletons. The CDR3 spans 14 residues. With 9 bases removed from V and 0 bases from J, the gap between germline ends came to 15 bases. Germline values: CDR1 MDHEN, CDR2 SYDVKM. In its sample, this clonotype was seen many times.

The chain employs TRBV28 and TRBJ2-7; no firm D call. The sequencing input was blood. The clonotype comes from a man between 65 and 80 years old in good health. CDR3: CASLSRPPSYEQYF. As DNA, the CDR3 is TGTGCCAGTTTGAGCAGGCCGCCCTCCTACGAGCAGTACTTC.